Shown below are 15 T cell receptor beta chains from a single sample sequenced in a study of OX40 agonist ivuxolimab in advanced cancers. Assay used: immunoSEQ multiplex PCR; TCRdb lists only in-frame clones, some missing. The sample lists roughly 71,000 clones, 75% to 80% seen once, with about 1.6% in the top ten. Sequenced here: CD4+ or CD8+ T cells sorted from blood, sampled in a trial of the OX40 agonist ivuxolimab. The receptors derive from an adult with an advanced solid tumor such as melanoma, head and neck, liver or kidney cancer.

This rearrangement joins TRBV6-6 to TRBJ1-2; no firm D call. Germline CDR1 MNHNY, CDR2 SVGAGI (reference sequence). The V and J ends lost 7 bases and 0 bases respectively, with 15 bases between them. This CDR3 has 15 amino acids. For the CDR3, the DNA is TGTGCCAGCACCTTAACAGAACCAGCTAACTATGGCTACACCTTC. Its protein product is CASTLTEPANYGYTF.

The rearrangement links TRBV5-8 to TRBJ2-6; D might be TRBD1 (6 bases). The V end was cut by 0 bases, the J end by 0 bases, with 19 bases between. Germline loops: CDR1 SGHTS, CDR2 YDEGEE. The CDR3 runs 20 residues. This CDR3 reads CASSLAMIQGRGSGANVLTF. CDR3 DNA sequence: TGTGCCAGCAGCTTGGCTATGATACAGGGTAGGGGCTCTGGGGCCAACGTCCTGACTTTC.

The V gene is TRBV7-3, the J gene TRBJ2-1, with TRBD1 identical over 8 bases. Germline V gene sequence: CDR1 SGHTA, CDR2 FQGTGA. The CDR3 loop spans 18 amino acids. After removal of 0 bases from V and 7 bases from J, the junction contained 14 bases not matched to a gene. CDR3 in amino acids: CASSLTIARTGMTNEQFF. DNA of the CDR3: TGTGCCAGCAGCTTAACAATCGCGAGGACAGGGATGACGAATGAGCAGTTCTTC. The whole variable domain, remainder taken from reference TRBV7-3 and TRBJ2-1, is GAGVSQTPSNKVTEKGKYVELRCDPISGHTALYWYRQSLGQGPEFLIYFQGTGAADDSGLPNDRFFAVRPEGSVSTLKIQRTERGDSAVYLCASSLTIARTGMTNEQFFGPGTRLTVL.

The chain carries TRBV4-2 and TRBJ1-3; D gene uncertain. Germline values: CDR1 LGHNA, CDR2 YNFKEQ. V lost 0 bases and J 4 bases, leaving 1 base between the germline ends. CDR3 size: 12 residues. The CDR3 region has the DNA TGTGCCAGCAGCCAAGACGGAAACACCATATATTTT. Its translation: CASSQDGNTIYF.

The chain couples TRBV5-8 to TRBJ1-4; D is undetermined. There are 14 residues in the CDR3. The V end was cut by 0 bases, the J end by 1 base, with 4 bases between. Germline V gives CDR1 SGHTS, CDR2 YDEGEE. CDR3 coding DNA: TGTGCCAGCAGCTTGGACAGAACTAATGAAAAACTGTTTTTT. The encoded protein is CASSLDRTNEKLFF.

The J gene is TRBJ2-1, the V gene TRBV11-2, with 8 positions matching TRBD1. This CDR3 has 15 residues. The germline V gene has CDR1 SGHAT and CDR2 FQNNGV. Losses at the gene ends were 6 bases for V and 1 base for J; bases not matched to a gene: 5. This CDR3 reads CASRWTGSSYNEQFF. DNA for the CDR3: TGTGCCAGCAGGTGGACAGGGAGTTCCTACAATGAGCAGTTCTTC.

This clone was seen once. This sequence joins TRBV29-1 and TRBJ2-1; unclear D gene. There are 13 residues in the CDR3. CDR1 and CDR2 (germline): SQVTM, ANQGSEA. Trimming cost V 7 bases and J 4 bases, with 14 bases left between them. The CDR3 spells CSGRRLEYNEQFF. The CDR3 nucleotides read TGCAGCGGCCGGCGACTTGAGTACAATGAGCAGTTCTTC.

The gene calls are TRBV18 and TRBJ2-7; D might be TRBD2 (7 bases). V was cut by 6 bases and J by 7 bases, with 19 bases left in between. Germline CDR1 reads KGHSH; CDR2 reads LQKENI. The CDR3 consists of 14 residues. This chain's CDR3 is CASSPGGRSREQYF. The CDR3 DNA follows: TGTGCCAGCTCCCCGGGGGGCCGTTCGAGAGAGCAGTACTTC.

The chain is built from TRBV27 and TRBJ2-7; 9 bases agree with TRBD1. This CDR3 comprises 17 residues. V trimming: 2 bases; J trimming: 3 bases; junction bases outside the gene matches: 11. Germline V lookup: CDR1 MNHEY, CDR2 SMNVEV (reference sequence). The CDR3: CASSLKGSRTGDYEQYF. CDR3 nucleotide sequence: TGTGCCAGCAGTTTAAAAGGCTCAAGGACAGGGGACTACGAGCAGTACTTC.

V and J are TRBV12-5 and TRBJ2-3; 9 bases agree with TRBD2. The CDR3 extends over 16 amino acids. V lost 0 bases, J lost 0 bases, and 1 base stayed unmatched. Germline V gene sequence: CDR1 LGHNT, CDR2 FRNRAP. The CDR3 protein is CASGLVLAGSTDTQYF. CDR3 bases: TGTGCTAGTGGTTTGGTCCTAGCGGGGAGCACAGATACGCAGTATTTT.

The genes are TRBV7-2 and TRBJ2-5; D could derive from TRBD1 or TRBD2 (5 bases each). From germline, CDR1 is SGHTA and CDR2 FQGNSA. The V gene lost 7 bases and the J gene lost 0 bases, with 12 bases spanning the gap. This CDR3 has 14 residues. CDR3 in amino acids: CASTLWGNQETQYF. CDR3 nucleotide sequence: TGTGCCAGCACCTTGTGGGGGAACCAAGAGACCCAGTACTTC.

This rearrangement joins TRBV6-6 to TRBJ2-3, with 8 bases matching TRBD2. Trimming at V came to 6 bases and at J to 3 bases, leaving 11 bases not matched to a gene. The CDR3 is 16 residues long. Germline V gene data show CDR1 as MNHNY and CDR2 as SVGAGI (reference sequence). The CDR3 nucleotides read TGTGCCAGCAGGCTTAGAGATCGGGAGGGTACAGATACGCAGTATTTT. It yields the protein CASRLRDREGTDTQYF.

This chain connects TRBV21-1 to TRBJ2-3. TRBV21-1 is listed as a pseudogene. The CDR3 is made up of 17 amino acids. CDR3 protein: CASSKTRHRVVGDTQYF. The CDR3 bases are TGTGCCAGCAGCAAAACGCGACATAGGGTGGTTGGAGATACGCAGTATTTT.

The V gene is TRBV18, the J gene TRBJ1-2; 8 bases are shared with TRBD1. This CDR3 has 15 amino acids. With V trimmed by 2 bases and J by 4 bases, 6 bases remained unmatched. CDR1 KGHSH and CDR2 LQKENI come from the germline V gene. The CDR3 spells CASSPGGQERYGYTF. As DNA, the CDR3 is TGTGCCAGCTCACCAGGGGGACAGGAACGCTATGGCTACACCTTC. Supplemented by reference TRBV18 and TRBJ1-2, the full variable domain reads NAGVMQNPRHLVRRRGQEARLRCSPMKGHSHVYWYRQLPEEGLKFMVYLQKENIIDESGMPKERFSAEFPKEGPSILRIQQVVRGDSAAYFCASSPGGQERYGYTFGSGTRLTVV.

The genes are TRBV5-1 and TRBJ2-2, with a weak D call TRBD2 (6 bases). V was shortened by 6 bases and J by 4 bases, with 16 bases between the two germline ends. The CDR3 is made up of 15 amino acids. CDR1 SGHRS and CDR2 YFSETQ come from the germline V gene. The CDR3 here is CASTPYGTGTGELFF. CDR3 sequence (DNA): TGCGCCAGCACCCCTTATGGGACTGGCACCGGGGAGCTGTTTTTT.